This record looks at one T cell receptor beta chain sequence and its context. The sample comes from a study of blood T cell repertoires in COVID-19. Whole-study context: Both acute and convalescent COVID-19 samples were obtained from the United States, Italy and Spain. The cDNA or gDNA used as material had been derived from T cells, B-cell-depleted T cells, or PBMCs.

Study processing details: By means of reference gene primer amplification, nucleated cell counts were estimated. TCRdb's copy holds only in-frame clones and misses some; the assay was immunoSEQ multiplex PCR. V and J calls and clone size are copied from that table; D and trimming were computed from the DNA. The sample holds 120,000 or so clones; around 85% are singletons and the top ten take 6% to 9.5%. Trimming took off 4 bases at V and 1 base at J, with 15 bases between the two ends. Per the germline V gene, CDR1 is SGHRS and CDR2 is YFSETQ. The CDR3 totals 15 residues. The chain has TRBV5-1 and TRBJ2-7; D possibly corresponds to TRBD1 (7 bases). What was sequenced was peripheral blood. The receptor was derived from a man aged 70-80 years who had recovered from COVID-19. This CDR3 reads CASSPRGDNSYEQYF. DNA of the CDR3: TGCGCCAGCAGCCCCAGGGGGGATAATTCCTACGAGCAGTACTTC. The full variable domain, with the rest looked up from reference TRBV5-1 and TRBJ2-7, is KAGVTQTPRYLIKTRGQQVTLSCSPISGHRSVSWYQQTPGQGLQFLFEYFSETQRNKGNFPGRFSGRQFSNSRSEMNVSTLELGDSALYLCASSPRGDNSYEQYFGPGTRLTVT.